This T cell receptor (beta chain) stems from a study of beta chain features in type 1 diabetes (dated by TCRdb to the late 2010s). About the full investigation: Patients and healthy donors did not differ in mean age, gender distribution, total cell number or subset yield. A total of over 90,000,000 sorted cells were examined across all samples, and a strong correlation was observed between cell number per subset and RNA yield. The study compared TCRB repertoires of sorted circulating CD4+ T cell subsets between recently diagnosed type 1 diabetes patients and matched healthy donors. Naive and central memory subsets were obtained from all 30 or so donors, but regulatory and stem cell-like memory subsets were isolated from only 8 patients and roughly eight healthy donors.

A single peripheral blood draw of roughly 0.11 L on average was collected from each donor into heparinised tubes. Naive, central memory, regulatory and stem cell-like memory CD4+ T cells were sorted on a BD FACSAria II using a panel including CD45RO, CCR7, CD25, CD127, CD95 and CD27. A purity above 95% was achieved for all sorted populations. PBMCs were isolated immediately by Lymphoprep density gradient centrifugation and stained directly without culture. To minimize batch effects, samples were stained and sorted in pairs, one healthy donor with one patient per experiment. Study-wide conclusions, independent of this receptor: In all four CD4+ subsets, TCRB CDR3 length was moderately but significantly shorter in type 1 diabetes patients. PCR may preferentially amplify shorter templates, but because patient and control samples were amplified and corrected together, any resulting skew would affect both groups equally. Because cDNA rather than genomic DNA was sequenced, highly expressing activated cells could have been over-represented, although no difference in activation and CD3 levels was found between groups. At VDJ recombination sites, type 1 diabetes patients had fewer insertions and more deleted nucleotides, which implies abnormalities in thymic rearrangement. Only small numbers of individuals were included in the HLA sub-analyses, which left unresolved whether HLA type had any influence on TCRB rearrangement. Naive, central memory and regulatory TCRB repertoires appeared to be more alike among patients than among healthy donors.

The CDR1 and CDR2 encoded by the germline V gene (reference sequence) are SEHNR and FQNEAQ. Including cysteine and phenylalanine, the CDR3 has 15 amino acids. Here the CDR3 DNA is all that survives: 45 bases in frame from base 1. Deletion took 0 bases off V and 3 bases off J, with a span of 10 bases between the germline ends. As concerns this clone: The clone's antigen remains unknown. Base quality data are lacking; no much larger clone is found one base away.

All of the isolated RNA was reverse transcribed with the High Capacity cDNA Reverse Transcription Kit, so expressed TCRB transcripts were sequenced. Deep immunoSEQ sequencing was performed on naive, central memory and regulatory T cell samples, with an average of around 3.4 million total reads per sample. After sorted cells were lysed in RLT buffer, RNA was extracted with DNase-treated RNeasy Micro or Mini kits, with the choice depending on cell number. Each cell subset was processed on its own to prevent cross-contamination, while patient and healthy donor samples were processed together. Using the immunoSEQ multiplex PCR, TCRB sequences were amplified from cDNA into 87-bp fragments spanning the CDR3 region. Amplicons were sequenced on the Illumina HiSeq platform. Processing in the source paper ran as follows. PCR bias was computationally corrected using synthetic template baselines, reads within Hamming distance 2 were collapsed, and singletons that could not be merged were discarded. Reads were aligned against IMGT to assign V, D and J genes, CDR3 length and insertions or deletions at six rearrangement sites. Within each subset, clonotype counts were normalized to the number of sorted cells before true diversity and Gini coefficients were calculated with the tcR R package. The overlap coefficient, calculated on TCRB nucleotide sequences, was used to measure repertoire sharing. Out-of-frame TCRB sequences from naive cells were analyzed as a proxy for the pre-selection repertoire. TCRdb limited this immuneACCESS table to in-frame rearrangements with V and J called. A share of clones is missing; checked studies link under half to unresolved V genes, and the rest is unexplained. Clonal size and the V and J genes are those of that table, whereas D and trimming came from the DNA. Recorded for this sample are under 950,000 clones; roughly 16% of them occurred a single time. The ten top clones hold 0.023% of the sample.

The clonotype was recovered from a young woman in good health. The rearranged chain carries TRBV7-9 and TRBJ2-3, with no reliable assignment of the D segment. Material for sequencing was naive CD4+ T cells from blood. The cell subset or site label corresponds to: true naive CD4+ T cells. Here the CDR3 is given as CASSLASYPTDTQYF. The base sequence is TGTGCCAGCAGCTTAGCGTCCTACCCTACAGATACGCAGTATTTT. This CDR3, with the reference TRBV7-9 and TRBJ2-3 proteins standing in past its ends, gives the full variable domain DTGVSQNPRHKITKRGQNVTFRCDPISEHNRLYWYRQTLGQGPEFLTYFQNEAQLEKSRLLSDRFSAERPKGSFSTLEIQRTEQGDSAMYLCASSLASYPTDTQYFGPGTRLTVL.